Described below is a single TCR beta chain sequence and its context. Its antigen is undetermined. This CDR3 comprises 13 residues. With 5 bases clipped from V and 4 bases from J, the junction kept 4 bases outside the gene matches. Germline CDR1 ENHRY, CDR2 SYGVKD. The sample belongs to a study of T cell responses to AZD1222 COVID-19 vaccine. Notes on the study in general: Reports say nearly half of spike-specific TCRs go after unmutated variant regions. Receipt of two AZD1222 doses was followed by a rise in Spike-specific TCR breadth and depth. White British donors predominated, females outnumbered males, and clonal diversity was possibly underestimated. Among those given AZD1222, only 6 or 7 were seropositive at baseline.

Repertoires were generated with immunoSEQ multiplex PCR, while TCRdb's copy carries only in-frame clones and drops some. The table lists 200,000 or so clones, roughly 93% of them singletons, with 0.99% in the top ten. This chain connects TRBV10-3 to TRBJ2-5, with 7 bases fitting TRBD2. The clonotype comes from an adult in good health. Sequenced material: peripheral blood, taken on day 0 of AZD1222 vaccination. The CDR3 sequence is CAISRTRIETQYF. The CDR3 nucleotides are TGTGCCATCAGTCGGACTAGGATAGAGACCCAGTACTTC.